This TCR beta chain was sequenced in a study of tumor and adjacent non-tumor tissue in lung cancer. Study overall: Patients were aged roughly 31 to 76, fewer than twelve men and roughly 5 women, stage I to III.

This CDR3 spans 14 amino acids. From germline, CDR1 is SGHNT and CDR2 YENEEA. This clonotype occurred a few times. A much larger clone lies a single base off, so this may be a read error. The missing conserved phenylalanine or tryptophan at the end of this CDR3 makes a read error likely. RNA was extracted from bulk tissue without any cell sorting. The normal lung tissue was taken more than 3 cm from the tumor edge. The library came from three nested PCR rounds adapted from ARM-PCR protocols. In TCRdb, the multiplex PCR reads were re-called with MiXCR into one record per CDR3 protein. The sample has tens of thousands of distinct CDR3 sequences, under 70% seen once.

The chain uses TRBV11-3 and TRBJ1-1, with D uncertain. The sequenced material came from distant non-tumor lung tissue. The receptor's source is a woman between 45 and 60 years old with non-small cell lung cancer. CDR3 protein: CAGSLDGETPEAFL. DNA of the CDR3: TGTGCCGGCAGCTTAGATGGTGAGACTCCTGAAGCTTTCCTT.